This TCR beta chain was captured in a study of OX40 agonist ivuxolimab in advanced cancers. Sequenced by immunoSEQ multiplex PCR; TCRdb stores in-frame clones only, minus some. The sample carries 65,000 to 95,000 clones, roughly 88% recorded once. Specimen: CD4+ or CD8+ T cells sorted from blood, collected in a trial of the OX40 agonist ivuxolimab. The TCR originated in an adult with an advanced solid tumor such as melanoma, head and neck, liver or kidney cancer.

The CDR3 nucleotides read TGTGCCAGCACCAGATCCCGACTAGCGGGAGGATTAGATACGCAGTATTTT. Protein product: CASTRSRLAGGLDTQYF. This chain connects TRBV27 to TRBJ2-3; 13 positions agree with TRBD2. Trimming cost V 7 bases and J 5 bases; bases outside gene matches: 12. The CDR3 loop spans 17 amino acids. CDR1 and CDR2 from the germline V gene are MNHEY and SMNVEV (reference sequence).